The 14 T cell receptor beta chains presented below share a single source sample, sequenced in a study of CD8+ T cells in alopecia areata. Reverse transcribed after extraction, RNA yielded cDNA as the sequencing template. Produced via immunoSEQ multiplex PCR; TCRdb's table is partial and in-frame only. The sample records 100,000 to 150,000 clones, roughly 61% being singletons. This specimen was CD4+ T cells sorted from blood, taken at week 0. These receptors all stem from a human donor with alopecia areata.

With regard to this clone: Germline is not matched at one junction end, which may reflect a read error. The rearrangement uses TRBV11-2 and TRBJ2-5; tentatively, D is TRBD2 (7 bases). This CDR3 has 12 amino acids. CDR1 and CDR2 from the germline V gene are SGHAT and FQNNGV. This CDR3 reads CASSLNGGPTNF. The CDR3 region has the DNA TGTGCCAGCAGCTTGAACGGGGGGCCCACGAACTTC.

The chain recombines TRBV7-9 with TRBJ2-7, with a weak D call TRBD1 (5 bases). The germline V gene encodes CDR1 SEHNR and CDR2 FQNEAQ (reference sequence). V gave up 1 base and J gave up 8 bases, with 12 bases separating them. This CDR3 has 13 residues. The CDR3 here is CASSLDGAGQQYF. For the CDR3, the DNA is TGTGCCAGCAGCTTAGATGGGGCTGGGCAGCAGTACTTC.

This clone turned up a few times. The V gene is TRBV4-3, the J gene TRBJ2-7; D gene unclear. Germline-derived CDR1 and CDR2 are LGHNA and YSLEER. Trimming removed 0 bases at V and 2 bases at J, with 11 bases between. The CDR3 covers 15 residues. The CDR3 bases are TGCGCCAGCAGCCAAGATAAGCAGGCCCCCTACGAGCAGTACTTC. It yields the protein CASSQDKQAPYEQYF.

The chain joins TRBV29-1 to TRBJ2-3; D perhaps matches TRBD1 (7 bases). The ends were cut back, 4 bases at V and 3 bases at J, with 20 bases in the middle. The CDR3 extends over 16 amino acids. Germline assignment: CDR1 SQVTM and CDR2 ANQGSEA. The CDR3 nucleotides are TGCAGCGTTGGGGACAGAAGGGGGGTGGGGACAGATACGCAGTATTTT. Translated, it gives CSVGDRRGVGTDTQYF.

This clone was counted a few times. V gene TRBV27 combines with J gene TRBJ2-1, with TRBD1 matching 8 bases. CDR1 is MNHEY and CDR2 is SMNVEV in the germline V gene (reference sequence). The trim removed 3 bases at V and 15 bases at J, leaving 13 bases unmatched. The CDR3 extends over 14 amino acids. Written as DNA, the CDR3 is TGTGCCAGCAGTTTCCTTACCGGACAGGGCCCATGGTTCTTC. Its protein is CASSFLTGQGPWFF.

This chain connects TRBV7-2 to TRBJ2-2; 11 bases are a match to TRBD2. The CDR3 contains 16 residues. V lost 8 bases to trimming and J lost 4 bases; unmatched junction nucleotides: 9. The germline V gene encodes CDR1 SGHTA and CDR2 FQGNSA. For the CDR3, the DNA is TGTGCCAGCGGTCCCGGACTAGCGGGCGTCACCGGGGAGCTGTTTTTT. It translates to CASGPGLAGVTGELFF.

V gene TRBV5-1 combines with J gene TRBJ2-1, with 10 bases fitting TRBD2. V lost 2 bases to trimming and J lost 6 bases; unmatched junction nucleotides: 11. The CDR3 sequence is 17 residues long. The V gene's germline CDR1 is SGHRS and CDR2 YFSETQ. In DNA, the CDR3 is TGCGCCAGCAGCTTCGGACAAGCGGGAGGGGCCGGCAATGAGCAGTTCTTC. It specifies CASSFGQAGGAGNEQFF. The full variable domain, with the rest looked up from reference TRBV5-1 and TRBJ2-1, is KAGVTQTPRYLIKTRGQQVTLSCSPISGHRSVSWYQQTPGQGLQFLFEYFSETQRNKGNFPGRFSGRQFSNSRSEMNVSTLELGDSALYLCASSFGQAGGAGNEQFFGPGTRLTVL.

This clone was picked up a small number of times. CDR3: CASSLVREGHEQFF. DNA of the CDR3: TGTGCCAGCAGCTTAGTGCGGGAGGGGCATGAGCAGTTCTTC. The chain links TRBV7-2 to TRBJ2-1; TRBD2 matches 9 bases. CDR1 is SGHTA and CDR2 is FQGNSA in the germline V gene. The CDR3 contains 14 residues. The V and J ends lost 1 base and 8 bases, in that order; junction bases with no gene match: 3.

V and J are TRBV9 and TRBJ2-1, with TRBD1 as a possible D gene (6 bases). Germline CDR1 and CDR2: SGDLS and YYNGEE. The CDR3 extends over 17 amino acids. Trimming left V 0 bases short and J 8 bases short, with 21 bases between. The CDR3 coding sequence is TGTGCCAGCAGCGTAGCTCCCGGGACAAGGGCGAGGGATGAGCAGTTCTTC. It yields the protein CASSVAPGTRARDEQFF.

CDR3 bases: TGTGCCAGCAGCGGGAGGCCTGACTATGGCTACACCTTC. This translates into CASSGRPDYGYTF. The V gene is TRBV2, the J gene TRBJ1-2; D ambiguous. CDR1 and CDR2 (germline): SNHLY, FYNNEI. This CDR3 comprises 13 residues. V was pared by 6 bases and J by 3 bases, with 11 bases between.

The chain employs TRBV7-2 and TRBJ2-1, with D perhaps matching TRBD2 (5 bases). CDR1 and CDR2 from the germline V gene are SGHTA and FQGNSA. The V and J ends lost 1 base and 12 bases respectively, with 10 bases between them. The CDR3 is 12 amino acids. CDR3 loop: CASSLDPTTQFF. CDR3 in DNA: TGTGCCAGCAGCTTAGACCCGACTACGCAGTTCTTC.

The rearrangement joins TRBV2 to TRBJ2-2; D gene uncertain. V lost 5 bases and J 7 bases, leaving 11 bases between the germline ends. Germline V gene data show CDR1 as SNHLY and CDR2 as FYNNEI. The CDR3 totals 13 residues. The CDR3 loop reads CASSRIMDGELFF. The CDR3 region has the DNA TGTGCCAGCAGTCGTATTATGGACGGGGAGCTGTTTTTT.

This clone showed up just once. CDR3 amino acids: CASRPYVDRGFEQYF. CDR3 in DNA: TGTGCCAGCAGACCTTACGTGGACAGAGGGTTCGAGCAGTACTTC. The rearrangement links TRBV27 to TRBJ2-7, with a weak D call TRBD1 (6 bases). This CDR3 is built from 15 residues. Germline-derived CDR1 and CDR2 are MNHEY and SMNVEV (reference sequence). Trimming stripped 6 bases from V and 6 bases from J, with 21 bases between.

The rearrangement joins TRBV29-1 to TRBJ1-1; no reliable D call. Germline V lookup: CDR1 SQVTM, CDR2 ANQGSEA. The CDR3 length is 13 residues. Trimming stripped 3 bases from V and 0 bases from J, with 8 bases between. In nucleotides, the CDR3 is TGCAGCGTTGAGTTTTCTATGAACACTGAAGCTTTCTTT. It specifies CSVEFSMNTEAFF. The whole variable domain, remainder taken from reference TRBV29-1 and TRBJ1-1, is SAVISQKPSRDICQRGTSLTIQCQVDSQVTMMFWYRQQPGQSLTLIATANQGSEATYESGFVIDKFPISRPNLTFSTLTVSNMSPEDSSIYLCSVEFSMNTEAFFGQGTRLTVV.